The clone carrying this T cell receptor beta chain was found many times. As TCR cDNA was made by 5'RACE template switching, a universal primer site and UMIs were added. TCRdb reprocessed the 5' RACE reads with MiXCR, giving one entry per CDR3 protein. The data show 360,000 or so distinct CDR3 sequences, with 9.5% to 13% seen just once and less than 20% held by the top ten. The ends lost 7 bases at V and 0 bases at J; junction bases unmatched: 2. The CDR3 contains 14 residues. Germline V gives CDR1 SGHTA, CDR2 FQGTGA. This sample is part of a study of T cells after yellow fever vaccination. The input for sequencing was PBMCs, taken on the day of the first yellow fever vaccination. This clonotype was sampled from a man younger than 35 who received the YFV17D yellow fever vaccine. The V and J genes are TRBV7-3 and TRBJ2-1, with TRBD2 identical over 8 bases. CDR3 in DNA: TGTGCCAGCACGGCGGGGGGCTCCTACAATGAGCAGTTCTTC. Translation: CASTAGGSYNEQFF.